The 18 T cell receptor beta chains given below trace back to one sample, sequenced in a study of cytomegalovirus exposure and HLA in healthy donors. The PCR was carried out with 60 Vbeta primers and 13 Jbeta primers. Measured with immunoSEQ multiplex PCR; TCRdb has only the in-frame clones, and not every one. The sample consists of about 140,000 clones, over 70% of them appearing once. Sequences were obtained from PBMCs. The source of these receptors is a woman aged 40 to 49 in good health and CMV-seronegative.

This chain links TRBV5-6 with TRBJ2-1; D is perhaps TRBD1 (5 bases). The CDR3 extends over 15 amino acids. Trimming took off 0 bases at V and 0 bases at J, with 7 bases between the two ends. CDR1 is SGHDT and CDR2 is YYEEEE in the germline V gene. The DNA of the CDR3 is TGTGCCAGCAGCTTGGGGGGCGGCTCCTACAATGAGCAGTTCTTC. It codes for CASSLGGGSYNEQFF.

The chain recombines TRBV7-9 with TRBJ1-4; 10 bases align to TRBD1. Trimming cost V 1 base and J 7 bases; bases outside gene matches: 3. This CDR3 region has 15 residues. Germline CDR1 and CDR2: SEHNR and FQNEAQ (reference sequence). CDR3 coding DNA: TGTGCCAGCAGCTTAGGAGGGACAGGGGTTGAAAAACTGTTTTTT. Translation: CASSLGGTGVEKLFF.

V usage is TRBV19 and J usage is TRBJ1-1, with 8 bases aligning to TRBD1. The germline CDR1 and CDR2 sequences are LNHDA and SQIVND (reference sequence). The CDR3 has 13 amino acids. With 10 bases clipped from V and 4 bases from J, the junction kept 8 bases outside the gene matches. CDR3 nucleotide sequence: TGTGCCATAGGGGACAGGCCAGGCACTGAAGCTTTCTTT. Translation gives CAIGDRPGTEAFF.

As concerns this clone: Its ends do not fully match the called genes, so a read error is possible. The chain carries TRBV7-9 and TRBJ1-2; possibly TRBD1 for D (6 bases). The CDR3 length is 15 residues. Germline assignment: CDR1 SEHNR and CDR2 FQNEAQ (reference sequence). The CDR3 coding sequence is TGTGCCAGCAGCGTAGCAGGGGAAGAGACCTATGGCTACACCTTC. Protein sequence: CASSVAGEETYGYTF.

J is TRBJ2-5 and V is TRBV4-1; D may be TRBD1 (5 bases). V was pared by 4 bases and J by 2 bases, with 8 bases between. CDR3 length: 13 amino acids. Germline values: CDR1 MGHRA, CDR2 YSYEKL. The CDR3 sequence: CASSLRQQETQYF. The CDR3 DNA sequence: TGCGCCAGCAGCCTCAGACAGCAAGAGACCCAGTACTTC.

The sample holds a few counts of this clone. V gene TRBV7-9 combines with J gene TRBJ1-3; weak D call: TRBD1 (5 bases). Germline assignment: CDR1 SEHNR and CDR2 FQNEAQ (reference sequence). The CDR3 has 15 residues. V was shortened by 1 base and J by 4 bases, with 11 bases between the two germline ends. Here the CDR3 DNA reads TGTGCCAGCAGCTTAGTGGCGGGGCCCGGAAACACCATATATTTT. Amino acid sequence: CASSLVAGPGNTIYF.

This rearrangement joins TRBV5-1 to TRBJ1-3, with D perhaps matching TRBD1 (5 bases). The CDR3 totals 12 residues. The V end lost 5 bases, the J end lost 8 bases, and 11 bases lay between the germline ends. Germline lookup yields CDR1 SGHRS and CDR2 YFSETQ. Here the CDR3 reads CASRGLEDTIYF. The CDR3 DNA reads TGCGCCAGCAGGGGGCTTGAGGACACCATATATTTT.

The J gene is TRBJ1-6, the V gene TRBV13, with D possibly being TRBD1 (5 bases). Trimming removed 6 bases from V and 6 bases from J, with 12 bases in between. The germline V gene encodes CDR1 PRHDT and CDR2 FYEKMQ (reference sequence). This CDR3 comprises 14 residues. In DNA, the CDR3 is TGTGCCAGCAGTTCGGGACTTTTTAATTCACCCCTCCACTTT. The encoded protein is CASSSGLFNSPLHF.

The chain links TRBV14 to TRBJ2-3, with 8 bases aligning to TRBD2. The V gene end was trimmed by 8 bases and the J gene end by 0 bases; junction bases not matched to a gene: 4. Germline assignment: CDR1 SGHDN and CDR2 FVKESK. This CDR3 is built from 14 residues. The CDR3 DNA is TGTGCCAGCCAGCGGGGGCTTAGCACAGATACGCAGTATTTT. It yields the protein CASQRGLSTDTQYF.

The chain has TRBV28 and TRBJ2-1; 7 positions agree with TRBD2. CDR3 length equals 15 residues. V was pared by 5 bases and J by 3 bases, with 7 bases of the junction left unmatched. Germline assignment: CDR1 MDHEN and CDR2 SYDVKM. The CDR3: CASSRISGGYNEQFF. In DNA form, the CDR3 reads TGTGCCAGCAGTAGGATTTCGGGGGGCTACAATGAGCAGTTCTTC.

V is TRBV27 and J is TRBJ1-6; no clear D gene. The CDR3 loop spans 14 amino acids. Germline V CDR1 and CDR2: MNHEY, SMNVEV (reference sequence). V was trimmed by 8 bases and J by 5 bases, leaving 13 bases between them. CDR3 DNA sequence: TGTGCCAGCTCCCGATGGGGAGATAATTCACCCCTCCACTTT. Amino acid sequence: CASSRWGDNSPLHF.

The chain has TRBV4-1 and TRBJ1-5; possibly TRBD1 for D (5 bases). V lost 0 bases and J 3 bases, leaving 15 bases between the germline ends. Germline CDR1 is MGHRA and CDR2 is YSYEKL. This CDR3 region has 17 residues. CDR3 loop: CASSQDPEGADNQPQHF. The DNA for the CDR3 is TGCGCCAGCAGCCAAGATCCTGAAGGGGCGGACAATCAGCCCCAGCATTTT.

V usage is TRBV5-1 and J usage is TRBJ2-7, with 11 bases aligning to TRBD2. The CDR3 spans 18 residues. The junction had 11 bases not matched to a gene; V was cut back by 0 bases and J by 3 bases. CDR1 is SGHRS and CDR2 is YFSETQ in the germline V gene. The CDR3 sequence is CASSLEGSGGAALYEQYF. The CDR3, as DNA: TGCGCCAGCAGCTTGGAGGGTAGCGGGGGGGCTGCTCTCTACGAGCAGTACTTC.

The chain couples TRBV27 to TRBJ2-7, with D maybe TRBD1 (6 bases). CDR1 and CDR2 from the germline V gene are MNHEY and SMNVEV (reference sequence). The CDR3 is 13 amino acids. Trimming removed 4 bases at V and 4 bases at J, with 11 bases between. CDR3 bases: TGTGCCAGCAGTTCGGGCAGGGGATACGAGCAGTACTTC. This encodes CASSSGRGYEQYF.

In nucleotides, the CDR3 is TGTGCCAGCAGTGAATTTGGGAGGTATAGCGGGGGGGCCCGAGAGCAGTTCTTC. It codes for CASSEFGRYSGGAREQFF. The V and J genes are TRBV25-1 and TRBJ2-1; 11 bases align to TRBD2. The CDR3 sequence is 18 residues long. Germline CDR1 and CDR2: MGHDK and SYGVNS. V was pared by 1 base and J by 10 bases, with 15 bases of the junction left unmatched.

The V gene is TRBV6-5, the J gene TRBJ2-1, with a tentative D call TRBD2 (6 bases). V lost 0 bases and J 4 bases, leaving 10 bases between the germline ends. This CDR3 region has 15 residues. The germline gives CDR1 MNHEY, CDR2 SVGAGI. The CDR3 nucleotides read TGTGCCAGCAGTTACTCGGCGGGGCGTTACAATGAGCAGTTCTTC. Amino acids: CASSYSAGRYNEQFF.

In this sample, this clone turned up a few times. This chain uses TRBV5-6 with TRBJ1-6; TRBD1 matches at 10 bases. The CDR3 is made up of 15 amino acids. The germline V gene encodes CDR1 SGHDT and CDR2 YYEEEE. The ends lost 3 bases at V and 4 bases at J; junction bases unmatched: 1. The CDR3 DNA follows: TGTGCCAGCAGCTCGGGACAGGGGTATAATTCACCCCTCCACTTT. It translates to CASSSGQGYNSPLHF.

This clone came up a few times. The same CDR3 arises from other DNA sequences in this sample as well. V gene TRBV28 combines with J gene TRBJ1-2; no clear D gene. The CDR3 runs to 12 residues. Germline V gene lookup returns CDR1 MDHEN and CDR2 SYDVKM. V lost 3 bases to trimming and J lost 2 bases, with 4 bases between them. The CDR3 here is CASSFGNYGYTF. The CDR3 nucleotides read TGTGCCAGCAGTTTCGGGAACTATGGCTACACCTTC.